A single T cell receptor beta chain is shown here with its context. Its antigen remains unknown. This specimen comes from a study of shared clonotypes between healthy human individuals. Study conclusions and caveats: Compared with clonotypes that all four donors shared, non-shared clonotypes had lower generation probabilities.

As defined, naive CD8 cells were CD45RO-negative and positively selected for CCR7, with terminally differentiated effector memory CD45RA+ cells excluded. Per the germline V gene, CDR1 is MDHEN and CDR2 is SYDVKM. The ends lost 7 bases at V and 2 bases at J; junction bases unmatched: 4. CDR3 length: 13 amino acids. Once extracted for a subset, genomic DNA was divided evenly among several immunoSEQ plates. Here immunoSEQ multiplex PCR was the method, and the copy in TCRdb shows in-frame clones only, minus some. Of millions of clones in the sample, roughly 95% were seen once. The sequence derives from a man aged 18 to 30 in good health. The sequenced sample was naive CD8+ T cells sorted from blood. The gene calls are TRBV28 and TRBJ1-2, with TRBD1 matching over 7 bases. The CDR3 spells CASTPRGNYGYTF. The CDR3 DNA reads TGTGCCAGCACCCCCAGGGGGAACTATGGCTACACCTTC.